This TCR beta chain was retrieved from a study of T cell repertoires in cytomegalovirus infection. As for the study in general: Indications of both CMV infection and matching HLA type were provided by public TCR beta signatures.

General study points: Public TCR beta family frequency separated CMV-and-HLA carriers, including in an independent cohort. There were HLA-C-restricted CMV-specific TCR beta clonotypes dominating the ex vivo response.

To note about this clonotype: Its antigen is still unknown.

The CDR3 has 13 amino acids. Trimming left V 3 bases short and J 8 bases short, with 11 bases between. From germline, CDR1 is MGHRA and CDR2 YSYEKL. TCRdb independently ran MiXCR on the reads; one entry per CDR3 protein. The data show a few hundred thousand distinct CDR3 sequences, roughly 43% seen once. The V gene is TRBV4-1, the J gene TRBJ2-1; no clear D gene. The receptor's source is a human donor in good health (CMV status not recorded). Some clones in this sample may be carry-over from other donors' samples. The material sequenced was cultured PBMCs, taken from culture after CMV antigen stimulation. CDR3 nucleotide sequence: TGCGCCAGCAGCCAGACCCCGATGGATGAGCAGTTCTTC. Its translation: CASSQTPMDEQFF.